One sample yielded the 10 T cell receptor beta chains listed below, sequenced in a study of blood T cell repertoires in COVID-19. TCRdb's copy holds only in-frame clones and misses some; the assay was immunoSEQ multiplex PCR. Found here are roughly 140,000 clones, more than 65% of them singletons; the top ten hold around 7.8%. The sequenced material came from peripheral blood. Receptors originate from a human donor in a cohort sampled during active COVID-19.

This clone was detected once. The chain uses TRBV9 and TRBJ2-3, with 10 nucleotides matching TRBD2. The CDR3 is 20 residues long. The V gene end was trimmed by 2 bases and the J gene end by 1 base; junction bases not matched to a gene: 16. CDR1 and CDR2 from the germline V gene are SGDLS and YYNGEE. CDR3 loop: CASSVRRGTGTSVGTDTQYF. The DNA for the CDR3 is TGTGCCAGCAGCGTTCGACGGGGGACCGGGACTAGCGTCGGCACAGATACGCAGTATTTT.

On this clone: The sample carries other DNA sequences with the same CDR3. J is TRBJ2-7 and V is TRBV5-4, with D unresolved. The CDR3 sequence is 13 residues long. Trimming shortened V by 4 bases and J by 3 bases, and 11 bases separated the two germline ends. The germline V gene encodes CDR1 SGHNT and CDR2 YYREEE (reference sequence). This CDR3 is CASSLGRSYEQYF. The CDR3, as DNA: TGTGCCAGCAGCCTGGGCCGCAGCTACGAGCAGTACTTC.

The chain couples TRBV6-5 to TRBJ1-5; weak D call: TRBD1 (6 bases). Germline V gene lookup returns CDR1 MNHEY and CDR2 SVGAGI. This CDR3 has 15 amino acids. Between the trimmed V and J ends, which lost 0 bases and 9 bases, there was a span of 15 bases. CDR3 sequence reads: CASSYSRQAEGPQHF. The CDR3 DNA reads TGTGCCAGCAGTTACTCGAGACAGGCCGAGGGGCCCCAGCATTTT.

Here the CDR3 reads CASRETGRGSPLHF. CDR3 sequence (DNA): TGTGCCAGCAGGGAGACAGGGAGAGGGTCACCCCTCCACTTT. The chain carries TRBV6-6 and TRBJ1-6; the match to TRBD1 covers 7 bases. The CDR3 length is 14 residues. Germline assignment: CDR1 MNHNY and CDR2 SVGAGI (reference sequence). Germline trimming cut 6 bases from V and 10 bases from J; bases unmatched to any gene: 9.

The rearrangement joins TRBV5-1 to TRBJ1-1; TRBD1 aligns across 7 bases. CDR1 is SGHRS and CDR2 is YFSETQ in the germline V gene. This CDR3 comprises 14 residues. V shed 4 bases and J 5 bases; nucleotides not matched to a gene: 8. The CDR3 region has the DNA TGCGCCAGCAGCCCGGGACAGCCTGGGACTGAAGCTTTCTTT. As protein: CASSPGQPGTEAFF. The full variable domain, completed using reference TRBV5-1 and TRBJ1-1, is KAGVTQTPRYLIKTRGQQVTLSCSPISGHRSVSWYQQTPGQGLQFLFEYFSETQRNKGNFPGRFSGRQFSNSRSEMNVSTLELGDSALYLCASSPGQPGTEAFFGQGTRLTVV.

The genes are TRBV5-4 and TRBJ1-3, with TRBD1 as a possible D gene (5 bases). Germline V lookup: CDR1 SGHNT, CDR2 YYREEE (reference sequence). Trimming stripped 2 bases from V and 3 bases from J, with 15 bases between. This CDR3 has 16 amino acids. The CDR3 DNA sequence: TGTGCCAGCAGCTTTGACTCACAGGTCCTTGGAAACACCATATATTTT. It encodes CASSFDSQVLGNTIYF.

This chain joins TRBV7-2 and TRBJ2-6, with a possible D match to TRBD1 (6 bases). The CDR3 is made up of 15 amino acids. V lost 6 bases to trimming and J lost 1 base, with 10 bases between them. Germline values: CDR1 SGHTA, CDR2 FQGNSA. Here the CDR3 DNA reads TGTGCCAGCAGTTCAAGGGGGTCTGGGGCCAACGTCCTGACTTTC. Encoded protein: CASSSRGSGANVLTF. Complete variable domain (other parts from reference TRBV7-2 and TRBJ2-6): GAGVSQSPSNKVTEKGKDVELRCDPISGHTALYWYRQSLGQGLEFLIYFQGNSAPDKSGLPSDRFSAERTGGSVSTLTIQRTQQEDSAVYLCASSSRGSGANVLTFGAGSRLTVL.

This clone occurred once. This chain connects TRBV27 to TRBJ2-3, with 8 bases aligning to TRBD2. Trimming at V came to 6 bases and at J to 0 bases, leaving 5 bases not matched to a gene. The length of the CDR3 is 15 residues. Germline assignment: CDR1 MNHEY and CDR2 SMNVEV (reference sequence). DNA of the CDR3: TGTGCCAGCAGATTTGGACTAGCTAGCACAGATACGCAGTATTTT. It encodes CASRFGLASTDTQYF.

The genes are TRBV5-4 and TRBJ1-1; D gene unclear. Germline CDR1 and CDR2: SGHNT and YYREEE (reference sequence). Trimming stripped 4 bases from V and 5 bases from J, with 12 bases between. The CDR3 contains 13 residues. In DNA, the CDR3 is TGTGCCAGCAGCCAGCGCGGAGCGACTGAAGCTTTCTTT. Protein: CASSQRGATEAFF.

This rearrangement joins TRBV10-3 to TRBJ2-3, with D tentatively TRBD2 (6 bases). V lost 10 bases and J 2 bases, leaving 13 bases between the germline ends. The germline gives CDR1 ENHRY, CDR2 SYGVKD. The CDR3 sequence is 13 residues long. Here the CDR3 reads CATGTADTDTQYF. The CDR3 DNA follows: TGTGCCACCGGGACTGCTGACACAGATACGCAGTATTTT.